Below, 11 T cell receptor beta chains from the same sample are listed, as sequenced in a study of T cell changes during pregnancy in multiple sclerosis. Profiling relied on immunoSEQ multiplex PCR, and the TCRdb table lists in-frame clones only, not all of them. The top ten hold 0.57% of the sample, which has around 34,000 clones, 85% to 90% seen once. This material consisted of CD4+ T cells from peripheral blood mononuclear cells, taken in the second trimester of pregnancy. The source is a female donor with multiple sclerosis, enrolled in a pregnancy study.

The sample holds one count of this clone. The genes are TRBV28 and TRBJ2-7; 7 bases map to TRBD1. CDR1 and CDR2 from the germline V gene are MDHEN and SYDVKM. V was clipped by 4 bases and J by 3 bases; unmatched bases: 6. CDR3 length equals 14 residues. The CDR3 sequence is CASSYVQGNYEQYF. The CDR3 nucleotides read TGTGCCAGCAGTTACGTACAGGGGAACTACGAGCAGTACTTC.

The CDR3 loop reads CAWSVGTGPYEQYF. CDR3 DNA: TGTGCCTGGAGTGTCGGGACAGGGCCCTACGAGCAGTACTTC. V usage is TRBV30 and J usage is TRBJ2-7, with TRBD1 identical over 9 bases. V gave up 0 bases and J gave up 2 bases; unmatched junction bases: 2. The CDR3 has 14 residues. In germline, CDR1 is GTSNPN, CDR2 SVGIG (reference sequence).

The chain links TRBV30 to TRBJ2-1, with D unclear. The CDR3 runs to 10 residues. Germline values: CDR1 GTSNPN, CDR2 SVGIG (reference sequence). With 3 bases removed from V and 13 bases from J, the gap between germline ends came to 10 bases. The CDR3, as DNA: TGTGCCTGGAGGAGTGTCCAACAGTTCTTC. The encoded protein is CAWRSVQQFF.

The chain employs TRBV28 and TRBJ1-1, with D perhaps matching TRBD1 (5 bases). The CDR3 loop spans 17 amino acids. Germline CDR1 reads MDHEN; CDR2 reads SYDVKM. The germline V and J ends were trimmed by 6 bases and 2 bases, with 22 bases remaining between them. CDR3 nucleotide sequence: TGTGCCAGCAGCTTTAGATCGGCGGGACTGATCAACACTGAAGCTTTCTTT. Translated: CASSFRSAGLINTEAFF. Based on the CDR3 plus reference TRBV28 and TRBJ1-1, the full variable domain is DVKVTQSSRYLVKRTGEKVFLECVQDMDHENMFWYRQDPGLGLRLIYFSYDVKMKEKGDIPEGYSVSREKKERFSLILESASTNQTSMYLCASSFRSAGLINTEAFFGQGTRLTVV.

This clone was detected once. V is TRBV18 and J is TRBJ1-1; 7 bases map to TRBD1. The CDR3 extends over 16 amino acids. Trimming at V came to 3 bases and at J to 4 bases, leaving 11 bases not matched to a gene. The germline V gene has CDR1 KGHSH and CDR2 LQKENI. For the CDR3, the DNA is TGTGCCAGCTCACCGGTGATACTGCAGGGGGGCACTGAAGCTTTCTTT. Residues: CASSPVILQGGTEAFF.

This clone was observed once. This chain links TRBV6-5 with TRBJ2-1; tentatively, D is TRBD2 (5 bases). With 5 bases removed from V and 3 bases from J, the gap between germline ends came to 11 bases. The CDR3 extends over 14 amino acids. Germline CDR1 MNHEY, CDR2 SVGAGI. The DNA for the CDR3 is TGTGCCAGCAGTACAGCGGAGCACTACAATGAGCAGTTCTTC. Translating gives CASSTAEHYNEQFF.

CDR3 in amino acids: CASSQDIGQESGYTF. The CDR3 DNA reads TGCGCCAGCAGCCAAGATATAGGACAGGAGTCTGGCTACACCTTC. V and J are TRBV4-3 and TRBJ1-2, with 7 bases aligning to TRBD1. The CDR3 sequence is 15 residues long. Germline CDR1 and CDR2: LGHNA and YSLEER. With 0 bases clipped from V and 7 bases from J, the junction kept 8 bases outside the gene matches.

This chain uses TRBV7-2 with TRBJ2-3; tentatively, D is TRBD1 (6 bases). V was trimmed by 2 bases and J by 0 bases, leaving 9 bases between them. CDR3 length: 15 residues. Germline V lookup: CDR1 SGHTA, CDR2 FQGNSA. The CDR3 sequence is CASSLTGISTDTQYF. Written as DNA, the CDR3 is TGTGCCAGCAGCTTAACAGGGATAAGCACAGATACGCAGTATTTT.

The V call is TRBV30, the J call TRBJ1-2; TRBD1 matches at 9 bases. There are 15 residues in the CDR3. The germline gives CDR1 GTSNPN, CDR2 SVGIG (reference sequence). V shed 1 base and J 8 bases; nucleotides not matched to a gene: 11. The CDR3 DNA reads as TGTGCCTGGAGTGACAGACAGGGGGGCCGTTGGGGCTACACCTTC. Translated: CAWSDRQGGRWGYTF.

This chain joins TRBV5-5 and TRBJ2-2, with 8 nucleotides matching TRBD2. CDR3 size: 16 residues. J gave up 2 bases and V 2 bases, and 5 bases lay outside the gene matches. Looked up from germline, CDR1 is SGHKS and CDR2 is YYEKEE (reference sequence). The CDR3 loop reads CASSFLAGTNTGELFF. The CDR3 DNA reads as TGTGCCAGCAGCTTTCTAGCGGGTACTAACACCGGGGAGCTGTTTTTT.

This clone was counted between two and nine times. V is TRBV5-4 and J is TRBJ1-4; 9 bases align to TRBD1. The germline CDR1 and CDR2 sequences are SGHNT and YYREEE (reference sequence). This CDR3 spans 14 amino acids. V was clipped by 0 bases and J by 7 bases; unmatched bases: 1. Written as DNA, the CDR3 is TGTGCCAGCAGCTTGGGGGACAGGGCTGAAAAACTGTTTTTT. It specifies CASSLGDRAEKLFF.